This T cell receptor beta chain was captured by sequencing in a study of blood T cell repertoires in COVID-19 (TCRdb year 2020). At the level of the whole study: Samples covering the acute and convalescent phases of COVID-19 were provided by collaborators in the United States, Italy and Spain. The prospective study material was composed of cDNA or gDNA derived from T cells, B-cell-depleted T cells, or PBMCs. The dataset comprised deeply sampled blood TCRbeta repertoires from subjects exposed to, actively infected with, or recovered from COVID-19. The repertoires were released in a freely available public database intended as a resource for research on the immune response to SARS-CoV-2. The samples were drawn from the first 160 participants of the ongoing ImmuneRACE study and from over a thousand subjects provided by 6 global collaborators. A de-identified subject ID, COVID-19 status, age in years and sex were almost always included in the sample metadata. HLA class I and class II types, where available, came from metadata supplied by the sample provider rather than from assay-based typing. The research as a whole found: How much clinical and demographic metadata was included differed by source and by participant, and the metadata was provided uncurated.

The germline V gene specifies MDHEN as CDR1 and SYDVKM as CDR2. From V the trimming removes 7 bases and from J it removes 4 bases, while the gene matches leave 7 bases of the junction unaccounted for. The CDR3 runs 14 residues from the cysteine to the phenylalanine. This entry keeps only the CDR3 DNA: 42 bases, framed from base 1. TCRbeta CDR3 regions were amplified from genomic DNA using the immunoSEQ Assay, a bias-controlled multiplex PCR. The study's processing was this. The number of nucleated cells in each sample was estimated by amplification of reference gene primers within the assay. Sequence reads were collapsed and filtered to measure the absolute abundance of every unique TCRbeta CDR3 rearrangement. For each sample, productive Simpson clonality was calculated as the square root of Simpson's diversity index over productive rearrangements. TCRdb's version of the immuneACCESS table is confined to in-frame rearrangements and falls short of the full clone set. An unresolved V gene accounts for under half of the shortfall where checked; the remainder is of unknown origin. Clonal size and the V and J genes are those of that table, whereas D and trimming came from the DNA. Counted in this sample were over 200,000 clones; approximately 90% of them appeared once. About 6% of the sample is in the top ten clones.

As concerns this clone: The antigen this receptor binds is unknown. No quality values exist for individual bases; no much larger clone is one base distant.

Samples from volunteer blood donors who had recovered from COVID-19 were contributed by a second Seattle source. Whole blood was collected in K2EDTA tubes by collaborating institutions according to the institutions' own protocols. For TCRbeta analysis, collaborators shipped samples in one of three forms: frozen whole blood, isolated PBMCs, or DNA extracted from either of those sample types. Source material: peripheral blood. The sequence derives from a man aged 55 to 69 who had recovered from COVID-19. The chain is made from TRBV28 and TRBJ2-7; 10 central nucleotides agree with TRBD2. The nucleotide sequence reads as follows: TGTGCCAGCAAGACAGCGGGAGGGGGATACGAGCAGTACTTC. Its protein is CASKTAGGGYEQYF. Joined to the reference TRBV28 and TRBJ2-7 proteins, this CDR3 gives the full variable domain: DVKVTQSSRYLVKRTGEKVFLECVQDMDHENMFWYRQDPGLGLRLIYFSYDVKMKEKGDIPEGYSVSREKKERFSLILESASTNQTSMYLCASKTAGGGYEQYFGPGTRLTVT.